The clone carrying this TCR beta chain was counted a few times. Its cognate antigen is unknown. The sample comes from a study of T-cell memory formation after mild COVID-19. Across the study: TCR clusters mostly belonged to single donors.

Trimming cost V 6 bases and J 2 bases; bases outside gene matches: 10. CDR1 is MNHEY, CDR2 SVGAGI, per germline. The CDR3 is 15 amino acids. Findings of the study overall: The finding that pre-infection memory included some responding clones suggested that cross-reactive memory joined. In second-wave clones peaking day 37, SARS-CoV-2 specificity remained unconfirmed. Clones contracting day 15 to 85 were balanced CD4/CD8; later expanders leaned CD4+.

TCRdb re-called the 5' RACE reads through MiXCR, storing one row per CDR3 protein. The sample records 540,000 or so distinct CDR3 sequences, roughly 21% being singletons. Material for sequencing was PBMCs or a T cell subset sorted from them (not recorded which). The TCR sequence derives from an adult woman who had mild COVID-19 (a few samples of this study predate the infection). Cell type and time point are not known. The chain combines TRBV6-5 with TRBJ2-7; 7 bases line up with TRBD1. The CDR3 DNA is TGTGCCAGCAGCCGCAGAGCCACAGGGGCCTACGAGCAGTACTTC. This encodes CASSRRATGAYEQYF.